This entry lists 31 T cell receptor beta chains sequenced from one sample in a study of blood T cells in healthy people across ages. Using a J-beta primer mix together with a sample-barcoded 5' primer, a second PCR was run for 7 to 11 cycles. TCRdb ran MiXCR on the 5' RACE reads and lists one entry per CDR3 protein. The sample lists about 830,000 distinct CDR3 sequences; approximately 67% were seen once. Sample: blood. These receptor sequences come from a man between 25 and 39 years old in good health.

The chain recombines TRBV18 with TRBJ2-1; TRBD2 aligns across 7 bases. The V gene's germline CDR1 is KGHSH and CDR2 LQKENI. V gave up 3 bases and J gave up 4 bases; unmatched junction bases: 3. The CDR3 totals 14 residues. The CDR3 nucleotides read TGTGCCAGCTCACCCAGCGGGAATTACAATGAGCAGTTCTTC. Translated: CASSPSGNYNEQFF. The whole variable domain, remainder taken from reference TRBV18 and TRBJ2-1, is NAGVMQNPRHLVRRRGQEARLRCSPMKGHSHVYWYRQLPEEGLKFMVYLQKENIIDESGMPKERFSAEFPKEGPSILRIQQVVRGDSAAYFCASSPSGNYNEQFFGPGTRLTVL.

CDR3: CASSLEPQGAYYNEQFF. The CDR3 DNA reads TGTGCCAGCAGCTTAGAACCACAGGGGGCGTATTACAATGAGCAGTTCTTC. The chain has TRBV7-8 and TRBJ2-1, with 9 positions matching TRBD1. V was clipped by 1 base and J by 4 bases; unmatched bases: 8. The CDR3 sequence is 17 residues long. CDR1 and CDR2 (germline): SGHVS, FQNEAQ.

The CDR3 DNA sequence: TGTGCCAGCAGCTTAGATCCGGACCTGTACGAGCAGTACTTC. This gives the protein CASSLDPDLYEQYF. V usage is TRBV11-2 and J usage is TRBJ2-7; D not certain. The germline gives CDR1 SGHAT, CDR2 FQNNGV. V was trimmed by 0 bases and J by 4 bases, leaving 10 bases between them. The CDR3 is 14 residues long. The whole variable domain, filled in from reference TRBV11-2 and TRBJ2-7, reads EAGVAQSPRYKIIEKRQSVAFWCNPISGHATLYWYQQILGQGPKLLIQFQNNGVVDDSQLPKDRFSAERLKGVDSTLKIQPAKLEDSAVYLCASSLDPDLYEQYFGPGTRLTVT.

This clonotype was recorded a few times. This CDR3 reads CSATSGEWSSTDTQYF. The CDR3 coding sequence is TGCAGTGCCACTAGCGGGGAGTGGTCTAGCACAGATACGCAGTATTTT. This sequence joins TRBV20-1 and TRBJ2-3, with TRBD2 identical over 10 bases. CDR1 is DFQATT and CDR2 is SNEGSKA in the germline V gene (reference sequence). J lost 0 bases, V lost 6 bases, and 9 bases had no gene match. The CDR3 is 16 amino acids.

The DNA of the CDR3 is TGCAGTGCCTACACGGGAGCGGGGGGGAATGAGCAGTTCTTC. Amino acid sequence: CSAYTGAGGNEQFF. This chain links TRBV20-1 with TRBJ2-1; TRBD2 agrees at 10 bases. The trim removed 6 bases at V and 7 bases at J, leaving 9 bases unmatched. Germline-derived CDR1 and CDR2 are DFQATT and SNEGSKA (reference sequence). The CDR3 covers 14 residues.

The CDR3 loop is CASSRTLRAYNEQFF. The CDR3 DNA sequence: TGTGCCAGCAGTCGGACCTTAAGGGCCTACAATGAGCAGTTCTTC. The chain carries TRBV3-1 and TRBJ2-1, with D hard to call. The CDR3 is 15 residues long. With 6 bases removed from V and 2 bases from J, the gap between germline ends came to 14 bases. Germline loops: CDR1 LGHDT, CDR2 YNNKEL (reference sequence).

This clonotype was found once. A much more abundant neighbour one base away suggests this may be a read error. CDR3 amino acids: CATGRDGAVQETQYF. The CDR3 region has the DNA TGTGCCACCGGCAGAGATGGTGCCGTACAAGAGACCCAGTACTTC. The chain recombines TRBV15 with TRBJ2-5; D is unclear. CDR1 and CDR2 from the germline V gene are LNHNV and YYDKDF (reference sequence). The CDR3 spans 15 residues.

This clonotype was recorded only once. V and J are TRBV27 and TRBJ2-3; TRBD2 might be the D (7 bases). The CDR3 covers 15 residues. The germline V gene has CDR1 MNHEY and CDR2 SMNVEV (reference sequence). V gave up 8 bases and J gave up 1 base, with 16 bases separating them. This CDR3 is CASGGGQPGTDTQYF. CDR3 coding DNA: TGTGCCAGCGGGGGGGGACAACCCGGCACAGATACGCAGTATTTT.

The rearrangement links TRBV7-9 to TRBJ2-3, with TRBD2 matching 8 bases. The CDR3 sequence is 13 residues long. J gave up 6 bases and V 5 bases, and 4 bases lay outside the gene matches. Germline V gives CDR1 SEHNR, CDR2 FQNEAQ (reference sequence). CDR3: CASSPTGGDTQYF. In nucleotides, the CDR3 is TGTGCCAGCAGCCCCACGGGGGGGGATACGCAGTATTTT. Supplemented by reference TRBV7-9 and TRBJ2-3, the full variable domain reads DTGVSQNPRHKITKRGQNVTFRCDPISEHNRLYWYRQTLGQGPEFLTYFQNEAQLEKSRLLSDRFSAERPKGSFSTLEIQRTEQGDSAMYLCASSPTGGDTQYFGPGTRLTVL.

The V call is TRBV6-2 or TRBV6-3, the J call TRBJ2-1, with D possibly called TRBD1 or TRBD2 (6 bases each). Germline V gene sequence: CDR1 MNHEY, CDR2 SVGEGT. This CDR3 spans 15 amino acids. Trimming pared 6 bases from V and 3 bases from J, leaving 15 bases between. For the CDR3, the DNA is TGTGCCAGCAGACTCGGGGGCCTGAACTACAATGAGCAGTTCTTC. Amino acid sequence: CASRLGGLNYNEQFF.

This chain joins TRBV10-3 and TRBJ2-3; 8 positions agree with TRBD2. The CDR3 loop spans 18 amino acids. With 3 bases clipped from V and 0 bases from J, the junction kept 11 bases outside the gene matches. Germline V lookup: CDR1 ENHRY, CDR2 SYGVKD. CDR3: CAISEQVAGISSTDTQYF. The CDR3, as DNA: TGTGCCATCAGTGAACAGGTAGCGGGGATATCTAGCACAGATACGCAGTATTTT.

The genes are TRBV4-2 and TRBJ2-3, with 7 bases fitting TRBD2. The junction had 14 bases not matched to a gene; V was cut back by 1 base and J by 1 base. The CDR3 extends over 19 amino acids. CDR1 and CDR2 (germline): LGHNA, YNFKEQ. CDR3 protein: CASSQVRTTARGGTDTQYF. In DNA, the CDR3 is TGTGCCAGCAGCCAAGTGAGGACAACCGCACGGGGGGGCACAGATACGCAGTATTTT.

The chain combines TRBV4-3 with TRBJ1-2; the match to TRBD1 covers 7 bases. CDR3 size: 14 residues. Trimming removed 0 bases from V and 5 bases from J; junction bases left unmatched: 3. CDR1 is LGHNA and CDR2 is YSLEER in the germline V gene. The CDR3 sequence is CASSQDMTGYGYTF. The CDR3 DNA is TGCGCCAGCAGCCAAGATATGACAGGGTATGGCTACACCTTC.

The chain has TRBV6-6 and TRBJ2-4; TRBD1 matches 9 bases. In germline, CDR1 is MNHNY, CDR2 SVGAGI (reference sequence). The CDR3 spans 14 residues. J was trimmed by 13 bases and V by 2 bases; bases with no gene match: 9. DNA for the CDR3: TGTGCCAGCAGTTACGTACAGGGGGCGTGGGAGCAGTACTTC. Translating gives CASSYVQGAWEQYF.

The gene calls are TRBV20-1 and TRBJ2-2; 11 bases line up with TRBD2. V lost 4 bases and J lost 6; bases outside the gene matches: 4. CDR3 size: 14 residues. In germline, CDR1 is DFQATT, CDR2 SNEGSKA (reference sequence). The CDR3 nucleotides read TGCAGTGCTACGACTAGCGGGGAATCCGGGGAGCTGTTTTTT. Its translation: CSATTSGESGELFF.

The CDR3 DNA reads as TGTGCCAGCAGTTCCCAATATTTACCCCTCCACTTT. This translates into CASSSQYLPLHF. The rearrangement uses TRBV27 and TRBJ1-6; D is undetermined. The CDR3 is made up of 12 amino acids. Germline CDR1 MNHEY, CDR2 SMNVEV (reference sequence). Trimming shortened V by 4 bases and J by 12 bases, and 10 bases separated the two germline ends.

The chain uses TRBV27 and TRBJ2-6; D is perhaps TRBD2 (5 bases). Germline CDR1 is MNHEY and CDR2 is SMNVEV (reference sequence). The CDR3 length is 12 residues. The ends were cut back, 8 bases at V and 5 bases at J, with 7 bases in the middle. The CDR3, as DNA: TGTGCCAGCCGGGAAAGGGCCAACGTCCTGACTTTC. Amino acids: CASRERANVLTF.

The DNA for the CDR3 is TGTGCCAGCAGTGAGGTCGGGACAGGTGATACGCAGTATTTT. It translates to CASSEVGTGDTQYF. This sequence joins TRBV6-4 and TRBJ2-3; TRBD1 matches at 8 bases. Trimming removed 3 bases from V and 6 bases from J; junction bases left unmatched: 5. CDR1 and CDR2 from the germline V gene are MRHNA and SNTAGT. The CDR3 consists of 14 residues.

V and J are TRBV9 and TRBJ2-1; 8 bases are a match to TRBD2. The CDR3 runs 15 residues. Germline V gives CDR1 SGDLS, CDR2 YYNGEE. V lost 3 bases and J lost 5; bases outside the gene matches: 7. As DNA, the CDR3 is TGTGCCAGCAGCGGGTGGGGCGGGGGGAACAATGAGCAGTTCTTC. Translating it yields CASSGWGGGNNEQFF.

This chain's CDR3 is CASSYSSSGKGGDTQYF. In DNA form, the CDR3 reads TGTGCCAGCAGTTACTCATCCAGTGGGAAAGGGGGGGATACGCAGTATTTT. The chain combines TRBV6-5 with TRBJ2-3; D is possibly TRBD1 or TRBD2 (6 bases each). Germline assignment: CDR1 MNHEY and CDR2 SVGAGI. The CDR3 has 17 residues. V was trimmed by 0 bases and J by 6 bases, leaving 19 bases between them.

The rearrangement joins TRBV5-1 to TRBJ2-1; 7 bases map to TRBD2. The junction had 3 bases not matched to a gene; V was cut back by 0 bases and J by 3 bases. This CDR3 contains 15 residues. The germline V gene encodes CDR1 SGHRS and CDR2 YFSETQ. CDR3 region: CASSLAGLDYNEQFF. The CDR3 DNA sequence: TGCGCCAGCAGCTTGGCTGGACTAGACTACAATGAGCAGTTCTTC. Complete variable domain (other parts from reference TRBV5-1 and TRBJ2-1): KAGVTQTPRYLIKTRGQQVTLSCSPISGHRSVSWYQQTPGQGLQFLFEYFSETQRNKGNFPGRFSGRQFSNSRSEMNVSTLELGDSALYLCASSLAGLDYNEQFFGPGTRLTVL.

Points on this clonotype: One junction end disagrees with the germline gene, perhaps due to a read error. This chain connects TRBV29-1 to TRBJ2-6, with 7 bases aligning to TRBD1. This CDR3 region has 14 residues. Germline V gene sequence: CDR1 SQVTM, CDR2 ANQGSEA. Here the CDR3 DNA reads TGCAGCGTCTTAGACAGGGTGGGGGCCGACGTCCTGACTTTC. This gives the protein CSVLDRVGADVLTF.

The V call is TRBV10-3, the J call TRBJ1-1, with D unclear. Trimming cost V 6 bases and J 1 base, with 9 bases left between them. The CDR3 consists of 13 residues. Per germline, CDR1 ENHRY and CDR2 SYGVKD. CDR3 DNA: TGTGCCATCAGCCGCCAGCCGAACACTGAAGCTTTCTTT. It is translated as CAISRQPNTEAFF.

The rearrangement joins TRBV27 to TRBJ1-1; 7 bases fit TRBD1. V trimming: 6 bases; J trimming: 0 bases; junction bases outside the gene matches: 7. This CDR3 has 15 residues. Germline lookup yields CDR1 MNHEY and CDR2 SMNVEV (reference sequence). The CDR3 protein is CASSPTGNMNTEAFF. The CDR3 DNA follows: TGTGCCAGCAGCCCGACAGGGAACATGAACACTGAAGCTTTCTTT.

The CDR3 loop is CASSQGADSYEQYF. DNA of the CDR3: TGTGCCAGCAGCCAAGGGGCAGATTCCTACGAGCAGTACTTC. The chain uses TRBV3-1 and TRBJ2-4; D uncertain. The last part of the DNA fits TRBJ2-7 better; the J call may be wrong. The CDR3 sequence is 14 residues long. CDR1 and CDR2 from the germline V gene are LGHDT and YNNKEL (reference sequence).

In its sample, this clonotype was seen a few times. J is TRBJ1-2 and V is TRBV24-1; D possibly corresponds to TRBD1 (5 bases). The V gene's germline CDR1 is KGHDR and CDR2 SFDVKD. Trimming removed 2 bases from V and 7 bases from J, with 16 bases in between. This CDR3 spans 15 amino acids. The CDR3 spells CATSDSARVRGGYTF. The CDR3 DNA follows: TGTGCCACCAGTGATTCGGCCAGGGTGAGGGGTGGCTACACCTTC.

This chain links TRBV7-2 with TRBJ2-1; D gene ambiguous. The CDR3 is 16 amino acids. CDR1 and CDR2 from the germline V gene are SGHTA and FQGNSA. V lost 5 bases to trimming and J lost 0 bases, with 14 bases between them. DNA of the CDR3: TGTGCCAGCAGCACTACCATGCTGAGCTCCTACAATGAGCAGTTCTTC. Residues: CASSTTMLSSYNEQFF.

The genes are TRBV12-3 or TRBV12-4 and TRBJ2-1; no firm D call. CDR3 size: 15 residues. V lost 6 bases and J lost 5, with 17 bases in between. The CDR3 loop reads CASRWTDNYHNEQFF. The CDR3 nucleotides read TGTGCCAGCAGGTGGACCGATAACTACCACAATGAGCAGTTCTTC.

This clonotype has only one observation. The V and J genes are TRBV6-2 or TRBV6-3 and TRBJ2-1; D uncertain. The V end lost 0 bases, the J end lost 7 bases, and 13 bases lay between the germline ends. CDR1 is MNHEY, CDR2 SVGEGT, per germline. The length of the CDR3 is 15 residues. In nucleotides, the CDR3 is TGTGCCAGCAGTTACTCGAAAGGGTTGGGAAATGAGCAGTTCTTC. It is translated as CASSYSKGLGNEQFF.

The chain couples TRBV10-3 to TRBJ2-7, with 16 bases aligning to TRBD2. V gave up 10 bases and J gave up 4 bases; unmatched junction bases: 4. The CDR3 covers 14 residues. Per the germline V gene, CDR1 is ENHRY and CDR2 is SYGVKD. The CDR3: CATGTSGGAYEQYF. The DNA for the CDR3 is TGTGCCACCGGGACTAGCGGGGGGGCTTACGAGCAGTACTTC.

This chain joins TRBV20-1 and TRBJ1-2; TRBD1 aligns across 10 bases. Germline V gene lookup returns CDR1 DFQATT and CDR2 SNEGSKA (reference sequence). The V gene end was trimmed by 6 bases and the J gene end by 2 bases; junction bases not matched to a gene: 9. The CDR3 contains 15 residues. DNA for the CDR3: TGCAGTGCCCGAAATCCGGGACAGGGGAACTATGGCTACACCTTC. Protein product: CSARNPGQGNYGYTF.